The 17 T cell receptor beta chains listed next were all sequenced from one sample in a study of blood T cell repertoires in COVID-19. Sequenced by immunoSEQ multiplex PCR; TCRdb stores in-frame clones only, minus some. The sample lists approximately 120,000 clones, around four fifths occurring once. Material: peripheral blood. Receptor source: a man older than 75 with COVID-19, enrolled during active disease.

This clone was recorded a few times. The rearrangement links TRBV4-1 to TRBJ2-5; 9 bases line up with TRBD1. The CDR3 sequence is 16 residues long. V dropped 1 base and J dropped 1; count of bases not matched to a gene: 4. Germline V gives CDR1 MGHRA, CDR2 YSYEKL. CDR3 coding DNA: TGCGCCAGCAGCCAAGGGCCGACAGGGGGCCAAGAGACCCAGTACTTC. Amino acids: CASSQGPTGGQETQYF.

This clone was counted a few times. The chain has TRBV27 and TRBJ2-7, with unresolved D. Deletions cut 6 bases from V and 6 bases from J, with 9 bases between. This CDR3 is built from 11 residues. Germline values: CDR1 MNHEY, CDR2 SMNVEV (reference sequence). The CDR3 protein is CASRSLGEQYF. CDR3 in DNA: TGTGCCAGCAGGTCCCTCGGCGAGCAGTACTTC.

V and J are TRBV2 and TRBJ2-7, with a weak D call TRBD2 (5 bases). The germline V gene has CDR1 SNHLY and CDR2 FYNNEI. This CDR3 has 12 amino acids. V dropped 8 bases and J dropped 1 base, with 9 bases sitting between them. CDR3 residues: CASARESYEQYF. The CDR3 bases are TGTGCCAGCGCCCGGGAATCCTACGAGCAGTACTTC.

This chain joins TRBV28 and TRBJ1-3, with 8 nucleotides matching TRBD1. The CDR3 runs 13 residues. Germline V lookup: CDR1 MDHEN, CDR2 SYDVKM. V lost 10 bases to trimming and J lost 4 bases; unmatched junction nucleotides: 6. The CDR3 DNA follows: TGTGCCACCGTGACAGGGGTGGGAAACACCATATATTTT. Amino acid sequence: CATVTGVGNTIYF.

The chain couples TRBV6-2 or TRBV6-3 to TRBJ1-5; D might be TRBD1 (5 bases). The CDR3 contains 15 residues. Per the germline V gene, CDR1 is MNHEY and CDR2 is SVGEGT. V lost 6 bases to trimming and J lost 0 bases, with 12 bases between them. In DNA, the CDR3 is TGTGCCAGCAGCCGGACACCCTATAGCAATCAGCCCCAGCATTTT. Its translation is CASSRTPYSNQPQHF.

This clone showed up just a few times. This chain links TRBV27 with TRBJ2-6; D is unresolved. V dropped 9 bases and J dropped 2 bases, with 11 bases sitting between them. This CDR3 is 14 amino acids long. The germline CDR1 and CDR2 sequences are MNHEY and SMNVEV (reference sequence). The CDR3 DNA reads TGTGCCAGTGCCGGGTGGGCTGGGGCCAACGTCCTGACTTTC. Residues: CASAGWAGANVLTF.

The chain employs TRBV7-6 and TRBJ2-2, with TRBD2 matching 8 bases. V lost 5 bases, J lost 6 bases, and 11 bases stayed unmatched. The CDR3 is 16 residues long. Germline CDR1 is SGHVS and CDR2 is FNYEAQ. CDR3 protein: CASSPGPAGAPGELFF. In nucleotides, the CDR3 is TGTGCCAGCAGCCCTGGGCCAGCGGGAGCCCCCGGGGAGCTGTTTTTT.

The V gene is TRBV10-3, the J gene TRBJ1-5, with D maybe TRBD1 (6 bases). Germline CDR1 ENHRY, CDR2 SYGVKD. Trimming left V 2 bases short and J 7 bases short, with 9 bases between. The CDR3 extends over 13 amino acids. The CDR3 is CAISEAGDQPQHF. In DNA form, the CDR3 reads TGTGCCATCAGTGAGGCAGGGGACCAGCCCCAGCATTTT.

The chain joins TRBV20-1 to TRBJ1-2; a weak D match, TRBD1 (5 bases). Germline V gene data show CDR1 as DFQATT and CDR2 as SNEGSKA (reference sequence). V lost 3 bases to trimming and J lost 4 bases, with 18 bases between them. The CDR3 totals 15 residues. CDR3 nucleotides: TGCAGTGCTAGTGCCTCGGTAACAGGAGCCTATGGCTACACCTTC. Protein: CSASASVTGAYGYTF.

This chain connects TRBV30 to TRBJ2-5; D gene uncertain. Germline V lookup: CDR1 GTSNPN, CDR2 SVGIG (reference sequence). Trimming left V 3 bases short and J 7 bases short, with 9 bases between. The CDR3 has 11 amino acids. For the CDR3, the DNA is TGTGCCTGGAGGGTGTCGGGGACCCAGTACTTC. It yields the protein CAWRVSGTQYF.

The chain joins TRBV28 to TRBJ1-2; TRBD1 matches 7 bases. CDR3 size: 14 residues. Germline V CDR1 and CDR2: MDHEN, SYDVKM. V shed 8 bases and J 2 bases; nucleotides not matched to a gene: 8. The CDR3 bases are TGTGCCAGCGAATCCGGGACAGAGAACTATGGCTACACCTTC. It encodes CASESGTENYGYTF.

This clone was seen a few times. This chain links TRBV18 with TRBJ2-5; D is unresolved. The germline CDR1 and CDR2 sequences are KGHSH and LQKENI. There are 14 residues in the CDR3. V was shortened by 6 bases and J by 5 bases, with 16 bases between the two germline ends. As DNA, the CDR3 is TGTGCCAGCTCTGCGTCTGGGCCGTGGGAGACCCAGTACTTC. Amino acid sequence: CASSASGPWETQYF.

This clone has just one count. This rearrangement joins TRBV20-1 to TRBJ1-5, with D possibly matching TRBD1 (6 bases). The V end lost 3 bases, the J end lost 1 base, and 22 bases lay between the germline ends. CDR3 length equals 18 residues. Germline V gene data show CDR1 as DFQATT and CDR2 as SNEGSKA (reference sequence). The CDR3 nucleotides are TGCAGTGCTAGTCTTTTTGGGGGCGTTATCGGGAGCAATCAGCCCCAGCATTTT. Translating it yields CSASLFGGVIGSNQPQHF.

The sample holds a few counts of this clone. The V call is TRBV5-4, the J call TRBJ1-2; 7 nucleotides align to TRBD1. The CDR3 contains 14 residues. The V and J ends lost 1 base and 6 bases, in that order; junction bases with no gene match: 6. Germline loops: CDR1 SGHNT, CDR2 YYREEE (reference sequence). The CDR3 DNA sequence: TGTGCCAGCAGCTTGCCTACAGGGGCGAATGGCTACACCTTC. Its protein is CASSLPTGANGYTF.

V is TRBV6-6 and J is TRBJ1-2; 8 bases map to TRBD1. Germline lookup yields CDR1 MNHNY and CDR2 SVGAGI (reference sequence). V shed 7 bases and J 5 bases; nucleotides not matched to a gene: 15. CDR3 length: 16 residues. CDR3 sequence (DNA): TGTGCCAGCAACGTAATGACAGGGGATCTTGGGTATGGCTACACCTTC. Translation: CASNVMTGDLGYGYTF.

V usage is TRBV7-9 and J usage is TRBJ2-7, with D tentatively TRBD2 (6 bases). Per germline, CDR1 SEHNR and CDR2 FQNEAQ (reference sequence). The germline V and J ends were trimmed by 2 bases and 5 bases, with 13 bases remaining between them. The length of the CDR3 is 14 residues. The CDR3: CASSLSAGRNEQYF. Written as DNA, the CDR3 is TGTGCCAGCAGCTTATCTGCGGGACGGAACGAGCAGTACTTC.

DNA for the CDR3: TGTGCCAGCAGTTACCGGGGCTCTGGAAACACCATATATTTT. Translated: CASSYRGSGNTIYF. V usage is TRBV7-8 and J usage is TRBJ1-3; D unclear. The V end lost 6 bases, the J end lost 0 bases, and 9 bases lay between the germline ends. The germline gives CDR1 SGHVS, CDR2 FQNEAQ. This CDR3 contains 14 residues.